The entry that follows covers one T cell receptor (beta chain) sequence. This record belongs to a study of T-cell memory formation after mild COVID-19. As for the study in general: The two donors had largely donor-specific TCR clusters.

This CDR3 region has 17 residues. Germline V gives CDR1 SGHNT, CDR2 YYREEE (reference sequence). J was trimmed by 4 bases and V by 6 bases; bases with no gene match: 14. TCRdb called the 5' RACE reads again in MiXCR, with one record for every CDR3 protein. The sample records a few hundred thousand distinct CDR3 sequences, approximately 15% being singletons. Specimen: PBMCs or a T cell subset sorted from them (not recorded which). The J gene is TRBJ1-5, the V gene TRBV5-4; 9 positions agree with TRBD1. This TCR was recovered from a man younger than 35 who had mild COVID-19 (a few samples of this study predate the infection). Cell type and time point are not known. The CDR3: CASMGRFTGGLNQPQHF. The CDR3 coding sequence is TGTGCCAGCATGGGAAGGTTCACAGGGGGCCTAAATCAGCCCCAGCATTTT. The entire variable domain, with the rest obtained from reference TRBV5-4 and TRBJ1-5, is as follows: ETGVTQSPTHLIKTRGQQVTLRCSSQSGHNTVSWYQQALGQGPQFIFQYYREEENGRGNFPPRFSGLQFPNYSSELNVNALELDDSALYLCASMGRFTGGLNQPQHFGDGTRLSIL.